A selection of T cell receptor beta chains follows, all from one sample in a study of blood T cell repertoires in COVID-19. Some clones are missing from TCRdb's copy, which holds only in-frame ones; the method was immunoSEQ multiplex PCR. The sample yields roughly 110,000 clones, over 70% seen once. Sequenced sample: peripheral blood. The receptor source for this set is a human donor with acute or convalescent COVID-19. The donor label of this sample is uncertain. The CDR3 runs from the conserved cysteine through the conserved F or W.

V gene	CDR3 protein
TRBV5-1	CASSPSINTEAFF
TRBV3-1/TRBV3-2	CASSQGAGLEDTGELFF
TRBV1	CTSSQAGQIKNIQYF
TRBV18	CASSLVAGGTFGYTF
TRBV25-1	CATTFLAGAFF
TRBV6-1	CASSEEGPWTSRLNYGYTF
TRBV6-5	CASSYIRSGSNEAFF
TRBV5-1	CASSPSAGLRNEKLFF
TRBV5-1	CASSGGRDTLNTEAFF
TRBV3-1/TRBV3-2	CASSQDRGRDYGYTF
TRBV6-2/TRBV6-3	CASSATGGITEAFF
TRBV6-5	CASSNRNTGELFF
TRBV15	CATSRGAIISGGADEQFF
TRBV7-9	CASSTKQGITEAFF
TRBV5-1	CASSFRDSGDQPQHF
TRBV2	CASSARQTYGYTF
TRBV4-1	CASSQDSGVYTEAFF
TRBV7-8	CASSPRTSGGSTDTQYF
TRBV18	CASSPPISESPYEQYF
TRBV19	CASSIRRGGNEKLFF
TRBV9	CASSVVPGGAGELFF